The next 29 T cell receptor beta chains were all read from a single sample in a study of OX40 agonist ivuxolimab in advanced cancers. Assay used: immunoSEQ multiplex PCR; TCRdb lists only in-frame clones, some missing. The sample yields approximately 82,000 clones, 75% to 90% seen once. Sequencing used CD4+ or CD8+ T cells sorted from blood, obtained in a trial of the OX40 agonist ivuxolimab. These receptor sequences come from an adult with an advanced solid tumor such as melanoma, head and neck, liver or kidney cancer.

The rearrangement links TRBV7-2 to TRBJ1-4; D may be TRBD1 (6 bases). Germline values: CDR1 SGHTA, CDR2 FQGNSA. V lost 2 bases to trimming and J lost 0 bases, with 7 bases between them. The CDR3 is 15 amino acids. The CDR3 DNA reads TGTGCCAGCAGCTTAACAGGGACAACTAATGAAAAACTGTTTTTT. Protein: CASSLTGTTNEKLFF.

The rearrangement uses TRBV5-1 and TRBJ1-1, with TRBD1 matching over 8 bases. CDR1 and CDR2 (germline): SGHRS, YFSETQ. This CDR3 has 13 amino acids. V was pared by 2 bases and J by 5 bases, with 2 bases of the junction left unmatched. The CDR3 is CASSFDRGTEAFF. The CDR3 nucleotides read TGCGCCAGCAGCTTTGACAGGGGTACTGAAGCTTTCTTT.

The V call is TRBV5-1, the J call TRBJ2-3; the D gene is possibly TRBD1 (5 bases). The CDR3 has 14 residues. Germline V lookup: CDR1 SGHRS, CDR2 YFSETQ. Trimming pared 4 bases from V and 6 bases from J, leaving 15 bases between. The CDR3 DNA sequence: TGCGCCAGCAGCGTGACAGATTCACAGGATACGCAGTATTTT. Its translation: CASSVTDSQDTQYF.

This sequence joins TRBV25-1 and TRBJ1-1; a weak D match, TRBD1 (5 bases). Trimming took 7 bases from V and 5 from J, leaving 14 bases between them. The CDR3 sequence is 13 residues long. In germline, CDR1 is MGHDK, CDR2 SYGVNS. CDR3 DNA: TGTGCCAGCACCAAGGCCGGGGGGACTGAAGCTTTCTTT. Residues: CASTKAGGTEAFF.

The V gene is TRBV6-1, the J gene TRBJ1-5; unclear D gene. Trimming pared 5 bases from V and 1 base from J, leaving 9 bases between. Germline values: CDR1 MNHNS, CDR2 SASEGT. The CDR3 is 14 residues long. CDR3: CASSPRGSNQPQHF. The CDR3 region has the DNA TGTGCCAGCAGTCCCCGAGGGAGCAATCAGCCCCAGCATTTT.

The sample holds a few counts of this clone. The V and J genes are TRBV5-1 and TRBJ2-5; 8 bases are a match to TRBD2. J gave up 2 bases and V 4 bases, and 7 bases lay outside the gene matches. This CDR3 spans 15 amino acids. Germline CDR1 reads SGHRS; CDR2 reads YFSETQ. The CDR3, as DNA: TGCGCCAGCAGCCGCTTAGCGGGGAATCAAGAGACCCAGTACTTC. It encodes CASSRLAGNQETQYF.

The V and J genes are TRBV4-3 and TRBJ2-3; 10 nucleotides align to TRBD2. Germline-derived CDR1 and CDR2 are LGHNA and YSLEER. This CDR3 has 17 amino acids. The junction had 8 bases not matched to a gene; V was cut back by 0 bases and J by 5 bases. The CDR3 reads CASSQEPAGGPGDTQYF. The CDR3 DNA reads TGCGCCAGCAGCCAAGAGCCAGCGGGGGGGCCGGGAGATACGCAGTATTTT.

This clone was counted between two and nine times. This rearrangement joins TRBV6-6 to TRBJ2-5, with TRBD1 matching over 7 bases. The CDR3 contains 13 residues. Looked up from germline, CDR1 is MNHNY and CDR2 is SVGAGI (reference sequence). The J segment lost 1 base and the V segment lost 7 bases, leaving 3 bases of the junction unmatched. The CDR3 spells CASKGTAQETQYF. DNA of the CDR3: TGTGCCAGCAAGGGGACAGCCCAAGAGACCCAGTACTTC.

This chain links TRBV21-1 with TRBJ2-5. TRBV21-1 is a listed pseudogene. The CDR3 loop spans 17 amino acids. DNA for the CDR3: TGTGCCAGCAGCAACTTCGAGGGAGGGGGCGTTGGGGAGACCCAGTACTTC. Translated, it gives CASSNFEGGGVGETQYF.

This chain uses TRBV7-9 with TRBJ2-4, with D unresolved. The CDR3 covers 17 residues. With 6 bases removed from V and 0 bases from J, the gap between germline ends came to 18 bases. Germline V gene lookup returns CDR1 SEHNR and CDR2 FQNEAQ (reference sequence). Here the CDR3 DNA reads TGTGCCAGCAGTCCCCGGGCCAGGATGGGAGCCAAAAACATTCAGTACTTC. Translated: CASSPRARMGAKNIQYF.

The CDR3 sequence is CASRVQGVNGYTF. In DNA, the CDR3 is TGTGCCAGCAGGGTACAGGGGGTCAATGGCTACACCTTC. This chain connects TRBV6-6 to TRBJ1-2, with 8 bases identical to TRBD1. After removal of 6 bases from V and 6 bases from J, the junction contained 6 bases not matched to a gene. The CDR3 contains 13 residues. Germline V CDR1 and CDR2: MNHNY, SVGAGI (reference sequence).

This clone was detected only a few times. J is TRBJ2-3 and V is TRBV14; D gene unclear. CDR1 is SGHDN and CDR2 is FVKESK in the germline V gene. The CDR3 sequence is 11 residues long. V lost 5 bases, J lost 2 bases, and 2 bases lay in between. CDR3 in amino acids: CASSYTDTQYF. The CDR3 DNA reads as TGTGCCAGCAGCTACACAGATACGCAGTATTTT. The variable domain in full, with the rest retrieved from reference TRBV14 and TRBJ2-3, is EAGVTQFPSHSVIEKGQTVTLRCDPISGHDNLYWYRRVMGKEIKFLLHFVKESKQDESGMPNNRFLAERTGGTYSTLKVQPAELEDSGVYFCASSYTDTQYFGPGTRLTVL.

This sequence joins TRBV19 and TRBJ1-2; a possible D gene is TRBD1 (5 bases). Germline V lookup: CDR1 LNHDA, CDR2 SQIVND (reference sequence). The CDR3 runs to 13 residues. V was clipped by 0 bases and J by 5 bases, with 7 bases between them. As DNA, the CDR3 is TGTGCCAGTAGTATAGATCAGGGTTATGGCTACACCTTC. The encoded protein is CASSIDQGYGYTF. The whole variable domain, filled in from reference TRBV19 and TRBJ1-2, reads DGGITQSPKYLFRKEGQNVTLSCEQNLNHDAMYWYRQDPGQGLRLIYYSQIVNDFQKGDIAEGYSVSREKKESFPLTVTSAQKNPTAFYLCASSIDQGYGYTFGSGTRLTVV.

This sequence joins TRBV7-2 and TRBJ1-2; TRBD1 is a possible D gene (5 bases). The length of the CDR3 is 12 residues. Germline CDR1 and CDR2: SGHTA and FQGNSA. V was clipped by 5 bases and J by 8 bases, with 12 bases between them. The CDR3 is CASSPAGRGYTF. Here the CDR3 DNA reads TGTGCCAGCAGCCCAGCAGGGCGCGGCTACACCTTC.

A single count supports this clone. The rearrangement links TRBV19 to TRBJ1-5, with D maybe TRBD1 (6 bases). Germline V gives CDR1 LNHDA, CDR2 SQIVND (reference sequence). This CDR3 is 14 amino acids long. V shed 5 bases and J shed 3 bases, with 11 bases lying between them. CDR3 protein: CASSLGQNNQPQHF. CDR3 DNA sequence: TGTGCCAGTAGTTTAGGACAGAACAATCAGCCCCAGCATTTT. Full variable domain (missing parts from reference TRBV19 and TRBJ1-5): DGGITQSPKYLFRKEGQNVTLSCEQNLNHDAMYWYRQDPGQGLRLIYYSQIVNDFQKGDIAEGYSVSREKKESFPLTVTSAQKNPTAFYLCASSLGQNNQPQHFGDGTRLSIL.

The chain links TRBV4-1 to TRBJ2-1, with D perhaps TRBD2 (6 bases). Looked up from germline, CDR1 is MGHRA and CDR2 is YSYEKL. Trimming removed 1 base at V and 5 bases at J, with 12 bases between. This CDR3 has 15 residues. CDR3 residues: CASSQGQQRDNEQFF. In DNA form, the CDR3 reads TGCGCCAGCAGCCAAGGTCAGCAGCGGGACAATGAGCAGTTCTTC.

CDR3 protein: CASSPTGGYEQFF. In DNA, the CDR3 is TGTGCCAGCAGCCCTACCGGCGGCTATGAGCAGTTCTTC. This rearrangement joins TRBV7-3 to TRBJ2-1; the D is unclear. CDR1 is SGHTA, CDR2 FQGTGA, per germline. V was trimmed by 5 bases and J by 8 bases, leaving 13 bases between them. CDR3 length equals 13 residues.

The CDR3 DNA sequence: TGTGCCAGCTCACCGGTCCATGTGGGACAGGGGGATGGCTACACCTTC. It is translated as CASSPVHVGQGDGYTF. This chain joins TRBV18 and TRBJ1-2; 11 nucleotides agree with TRBD1. The V and J ends lost 3 bases and 6 bases, in that order; junction bases with no gene match: 9. The CDR3 loop spans 16 amino acids. Germline V gives CDR1 KGHSH, CDR2 LQKENI.

The rearrangement uses TRBV7-3 and TRBJ2-2; D uncertain. The CDR3 covers 15 residues. V lost 5 bases and J 5 bases, leaving 15 bases between the germline ends. CDR1 SGHTA and CDR2 FQGTGA come from the germline V gene. For the CDR3, the DNA is TGTGCCAGCAGCCCCCAAAGTCCGTTTACCGGGGAGCTGTTTTTT. Translated: CASSPQSPFTGELFF.

This sequence joins TRBV6-1 and TRBJ2-3, with 7 bases identical to TRBD1. CDR1 and CDR2 (germline): MNHNS, SASEGT. The CDR3 has 15 residues. J gave up 0 bases and V 3 bases, and 3 bases lay outside the gene matches. Here the CDR3 DNA reads TGTGCCAGCAGTGAGGGACAGACAAGCACAGATACGCAGTATTTT. This translates into CASSEGQTSTDTQYF.

The V call is TRBV6-6, the J call TRBJ2-7; D not resolved. The germline V gene has CDR1 MNHNY and CDR2 SVGAGI (reference sequence). Deletions cut 6 bases from V and 3 bases from J, with 12 bases between. CDR3 length: 13 amino acids. CDR3: CASRDRDVYEQYF. The CDR3 DNA sequence: TGTGCCAGCAGGGACCGCGACGTCTACGAGCAGTACTTC.

CDR3 in amino acids: CAISEDTRDQPQHF. The CDR3 nucleotides read TGTGCCATCAGTGAGGACACCCGGGATCAGCCCCAGCATTTT. This chain uses TRBV10-3 with TRBJ1-5; D is unresolved. Germline values: CDR1 ENHRY, CDR2 SYGVKD. The CDR3 has 14 residues. Trimming pared 2 bases from V and 5 bases from J, leaving 10 bases between.

The rearrangement links TRBV6-1 to TRBJ1-2; no firm D call. V was trimmed by 0 bases and J by 4 bases, leaving 9 bases between them. The germline V gene has CDR1 MNHNS and CDR2 SASEGT. The CDR3 runs 14 residues. The CDR3 spells CASSEAPDGYGYTF. The CDR3, as DNA: TGTGCCAGCAGTGAAGCTCCAGACGGCTATGGCTACACCTTC.

The sample holds one count of this clone. This chain connects TRBV7-9 to TRBJ2-7; no reliable D call. Trimming cost V 1 base and J 3 bases, with 4 bases left between them. CDR3 size: 12 residues. Germline CDR1 reads SEHNR; CDR2 reads FQNEAQ (reference sequence). As DNA, the CDR3 is TGTGCCAGCAGCTTAGTAAACTACGAGCAGTACTTC. It encodes CASSLVNYEQYF.

The V and J genes are TRBV4-3 and TRBJ1-1; D is undetermined. There are 14 residues in the CDR3. Trimming took 2 bases from V and 0 from J, leaving 7 bases between them. Germline V gives CDR1 LGHNA, CDR2 YSLEER. CDR3 residues: CASSQPGLNTEAFF. CDR3 nucleotide sequence: TGCGCCAGCAGCCAACCGGGGTTGAACACTGAAGCTTTCTTT.

The CDR3 region has the DNA TGTGCCAGCAGTACGACTAGCGACCACGAGCAGTACTTC. This sequence encodes CASSTTSDHEQYF. J is TRBJ2-7 and V is TRBV2; 8 nucleotides agree with TRBD2. Germline values: CDR1 SNHLY, CDR2 FYNNEI. V was clipped by 5 bases and J by 5 bases; unmatched bases: 5. This CDR3 has 13 residues.

The chain has TRBV5-1 and TRBJ2-5; tentative D call: TRBD1 (6 bases). Germline V CDR1 and CDR2: SGHRS, YFSETQ. The CDR3 contains 15 residues. The V end lost 2 bases, the J end lost 5 bases, and 16 bases lay between the germline ends. The CDR3 DNA sequence: TGCGCCAGCAGCTTAGTAACAGGGATACGGGAGACCCAGTACTTC. It translates to CASSLVTGIRETQYF.

The chain joins TRBV5-6 to TRBJ1-2, with TRBD1 matching 8 bases. The V segment lost 9 bases and the J segment 2 bases; nucleotides outside the gene matches: 9. Germline V lookup: CDR1 SGHDT, CDR2 YYEEEE. The CDR3 spans 14 residues. CDR3 in amino acids: CATSSGQGNYGYTF. CDR3 DNA sequence: TGTGCCACCTCCTCAGGACAGGGCAACTATGGCTACACCTTC. Combining the CDR3 with reference TRBV5-6 and TRBJ1-2 gives the whole variable domain DAGVTQSPTHLIKTRGQQVTLRCSPKSGHDTVSWYQQALGQGPQFIFQYYEEEERQRGNFPDRFSGHQFPNYSSELNVNALLLGDSALYLCATSSGQGNYGYTFGSGTRLTVV.

CDR3 coding DNA: TGTGCCAGCAGCTCACCTAAGGCGGGTAGTAACTATGGCTACACCTTC. It yields the protein CASSSPKAGSNYGYTF. The rearrangement joins TRBV5-4 to TRBJ1-2; no clear D. CDR1 is SGHNT and CDR2 is YYREEE in the germline V gene (reference sequence). The CDR3 spans 16 residues. The V gene lost 3 bases and the J gene lost 1 base, with 16 bases spanning the gap.